The clone carrying this T cell receptor (beta chain) has more than one count but fewer than ten. Its antigen is still unknown. The sample originates from a study of blood T cells in healthy people across ages. Study overall: Template switching caught about one barcoded beta molecule for each two T cells. Study-level findings and limits: More naive CD4+ cells and higher diversity marked long-lived donors relative to aged donors.

Using a J-beta primer mix together with a sample-barcoded 5' primer, a second PCR was run for roughly 6 to 12 cycles. TCRdb re-analysed the 5' RACE reads in MiXCR, keeping a single row per CDR3 protein. The sample lists about 290,000 distinct CDR3 sequences; about 25% were seen once. This CDR3 region has 14 residues. Germline V CDR1 and CDR2: SGHRS, YFSETQ. The V and J genes are TRBV5-1 and TRBJ2-1; TRBD1 agrees at 8 bases. Near its end, the DNA agrees better with TRBJ2-7, so the J call may be wrong. The sample taken for sequencing was blood. The sequence derives from a woman in her seventies in good health. The CDR3 coding sequence is TGCGCCAGCTACCCGGGACAGGCGGCCTACGAGCAGTACTTC. Protein: CASYPGQAAYEQYF.